The TCR beta chain described here comes from a study of blood T cell repertoires in COVID-19. Study context: The United States, Italy and Spain were the sources of the acute and convalescent COVID-19 samples. PBMCs, B-cell-depleted T cells, or T cells were the source of the cDNA or gDNA that made up the material.

Original processing methods: Estimated nucleated cell counts came from reference gene primer amplification. Sequencing used immunoSEQ multiplex PCR; TCRdb keeps in-frame clones, though not all of them. The V and J calls and the clone size are those of that table, but D and trimming were determined from the DNA. The sample shows some 150,000 clones, approximately 80% of them seen only once. Germline values: CDR1 SEHNR, CDR2 FQNEAQ (reference sequence). The CDR3 runs to 14 residues. Trimming pared 2 bases from V and 1 base from J, leaving 8 bases between. The receptor comes from a human donor in a cohort sampled during active COVID-19. Sample: peripheral blood. This chain connects TRBV7-9 to TRBJ1-1, with D hard to call. The CDR3 DNA reads TGTGCCAGCAGCTTATCGGGTACGAACACTGAAGCTTTCTTT. This translates into CASSLSGTNTEAFF.